The present entry profiles one T cell receptor beta chain with its context. Its cognate antigen has yet to be identified. Base qualities are not at hand, and no much larger clone is one base apart. TCRbeta CDR3 regions were amplified from genomic DNA by means of the immunoSEQ Assay, a bias-controlled multiplex PCR. The authors processed their data as follows. The number of nucleated cells in each sample was estimated by amplification of reference gene primers within the assay. To quantify the absolute abundance of each unique TCRbeta CDR3 rearrangement, sequence reads were collapsed and filtered. For each sample, productive Simpson clonality was calculated as the square root of Simpson's diversity index across productive rearrangements. The table was pulled from immuneACCESS by TCRdb, which kept in-frame rearrangements only. Such tables lose some clones; where checked, under half of the loss comes from unresolved V genes, and the rest has no known cause. V, J and clone size were drawn from that table, and D and trimming were deduced from the DNA. The sample includes 230,000 or so clones, with around 88% observed a single time. Jointly, the top ten make up over 2% of the sample.

The sample belongs to a study of blood T cell repertoires in COVID-19 (dated by TCRdb to 2018 to 2021). General notes on the study: Samples covering the acute and convalescent phases of COVID-19 were provided by collaborators in the United States, Italy and Spain. The material from the prospective study consisted of cDNA or gDNA derived from T cells, B-cell-depleted T cells, or PBMCs. Subjects who had been exposed to COVID-19, were actively infected with it, or had recovered from it provided the deeply sampled blood TCRbeta repertoires that made up the dataset. The repertoires were made available in a free public database intended to serve as a resource for research on the immune response to SARS-CoV-2. Samples came from the ongoing ImmuneRACE study (first 160 participants) plus 1,254 subjects from 6 global collaborators. Nearly every sample came with metadata listing a de-identified subject ID, COVID-19 status, age in years and sex. Where HLA class I and class II types were available, the types were taken from metadata supplied by the sample provider, not from assay-based typing.

In the prospective study, participants were about 18 to 100 years old, resided in about 25 geographic areas of the United States, and were enrolled through a virtual design. In the prospective study, cohorts were assigned on the basis of participant-reported clinical history obtained from a screening survey and a study questionnaire. Each participant in the prospective study had whole blood, serum and a nasopharyngeal or oropharyngeal swab collected by mobile phlebotomists. Additional blood draws and questionnaires over an approximately 2-month period could optionally be provided by prospective study participants. Before DNA extraction, prospective study blood samples were shipped either frozen or at room temperature. The paper as a whole reports these results and caveats: Clinical and demographic metadata were provided uncurated, with the amount varying by source and participant.

The trim is 7 bases for V and 8 bases for J, with a gap of 14 bases between the germline ends. CDR1 and CDR2 are read off the germline V gene (reference sequence) as LNHDA and SQIVND. The CDR3 has 13 amino acids, counting the end cysteine and phenylalanine. The kept DNA is CDR3 alone, 39 bases in frame from the first base. The receptor was isolated from a woman aged 40 to 50 with acute COVID-19. The V and J genes are TRBV19 and TRBJ1-4; the D gene cannot be resolved reliably. Material for sequencing was PBMCs or T cells enriched from blood (not recorded which). The CDR3 here reads CASTAVSGEKLFF. The sequence in DNA is TGTGCCAGTACTGCGGTTTCCGGGGAAAAACTGTTTTTT.